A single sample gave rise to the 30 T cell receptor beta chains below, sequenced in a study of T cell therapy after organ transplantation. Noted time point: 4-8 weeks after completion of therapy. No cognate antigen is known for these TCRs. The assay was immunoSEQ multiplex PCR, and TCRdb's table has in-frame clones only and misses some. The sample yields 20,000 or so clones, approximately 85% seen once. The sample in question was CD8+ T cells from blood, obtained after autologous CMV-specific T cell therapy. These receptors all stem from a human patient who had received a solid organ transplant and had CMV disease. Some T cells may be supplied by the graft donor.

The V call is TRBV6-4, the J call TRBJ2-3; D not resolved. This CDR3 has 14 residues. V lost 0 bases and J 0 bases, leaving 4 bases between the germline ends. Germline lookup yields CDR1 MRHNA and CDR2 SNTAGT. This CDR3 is CASSDSSSTDTQYF. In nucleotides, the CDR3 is TGTGCCAGCAGTGACTCATCTAGCACAGATACGCAGTATTTT.

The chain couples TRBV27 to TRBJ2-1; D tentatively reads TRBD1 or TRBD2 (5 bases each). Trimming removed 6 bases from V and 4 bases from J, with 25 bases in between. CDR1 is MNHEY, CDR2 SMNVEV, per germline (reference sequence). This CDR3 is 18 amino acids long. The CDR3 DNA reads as TGTGCCAGCAGGGACTCCACGGGTGGGTGGGGCGCATACAATGAGCAGTTCTTC. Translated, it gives CASRDSTGGWGAYNEQFF.

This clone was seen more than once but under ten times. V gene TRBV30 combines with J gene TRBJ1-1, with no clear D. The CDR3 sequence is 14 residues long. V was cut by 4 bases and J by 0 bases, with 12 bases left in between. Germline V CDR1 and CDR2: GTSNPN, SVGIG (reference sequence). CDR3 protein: CAWMRANMNTEAFF. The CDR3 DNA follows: TGTGCCTGGATGAGGGCAAACATGAACACTGAAGCTTTCTTT.

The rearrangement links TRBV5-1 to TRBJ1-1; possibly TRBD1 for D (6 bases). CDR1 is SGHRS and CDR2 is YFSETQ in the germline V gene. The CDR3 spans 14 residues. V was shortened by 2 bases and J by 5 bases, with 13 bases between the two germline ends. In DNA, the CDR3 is TGCGCCAGCAGCTTTAAGGACAGCTTTACTGAAGCTTTCTTT. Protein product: CASSFKDSFTEAFF.

The CDR3 nucleotides are TGTGCCAGCAGCAACCCGGGACACGGAAACTACGAGCAGTACTTC. Its protein product is CASSNPGHGNYEQYF. The chain employs TRBV13 and TRBJ2-7; tentative D call: TRBD1 (6 bases). This CDR3 has 15 residues. Looked up from germline, CDR1 is PRHDT and CDR2 is FYEKMQ (reference sequence). Trimming took 5 bases from V and 3 from J, leaving 17 bases between them.

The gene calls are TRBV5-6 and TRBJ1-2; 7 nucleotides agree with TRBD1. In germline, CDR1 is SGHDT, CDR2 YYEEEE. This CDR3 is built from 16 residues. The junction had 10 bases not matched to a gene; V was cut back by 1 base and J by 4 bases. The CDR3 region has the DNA TGTGCCAGCAGCTTGAATGAGGGGGCAATGGCCTATGGCTACACCTTC. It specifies CASSLNEGAMAYGYTF.

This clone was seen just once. CDR3 sequence reads: CASSRRLAATSTDTQYF. As DNA, the CDR3 is TGCGCCAGCAGCCGACGGCTAGCCGCCACTAGCACAGATACGCAGTATTTT. This sequence joins TRBV4-1 and TRBJ2-3, with a weak D call TRBD2 (5 bases). The ends were cut back, 4 bases at V and 0 bases at J, with 17 bases in the middle. Germline V CDR1 and CDR2: MGHRA, YSYEKL. The CDR3 sequence is 17 residues long.

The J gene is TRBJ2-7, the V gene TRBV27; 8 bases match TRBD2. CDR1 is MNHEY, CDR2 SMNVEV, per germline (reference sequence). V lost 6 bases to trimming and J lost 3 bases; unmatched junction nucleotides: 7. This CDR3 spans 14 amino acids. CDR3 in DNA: TGTGCCAGCAGCCCATCCGGGACTAGCTACGAGCAGTACTTC. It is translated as CASSPSGTSYEQYF.

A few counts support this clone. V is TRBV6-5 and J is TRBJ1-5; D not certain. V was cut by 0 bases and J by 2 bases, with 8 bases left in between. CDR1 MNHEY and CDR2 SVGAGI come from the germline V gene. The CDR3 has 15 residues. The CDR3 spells CASSYSSSRNQPQHF. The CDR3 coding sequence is TGTGCCAGCAGTTACTCATCCAGTCGCAATCAGCCCCAGCATTTT.

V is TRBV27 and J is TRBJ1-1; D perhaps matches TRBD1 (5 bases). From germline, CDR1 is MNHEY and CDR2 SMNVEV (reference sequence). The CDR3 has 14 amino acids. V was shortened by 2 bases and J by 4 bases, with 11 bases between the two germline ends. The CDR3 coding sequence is TGTGCCAGCAGTTTACAGGGAATGGGCACTGAAGCTTTCTTT. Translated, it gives CASSLQGMGTEAFF.

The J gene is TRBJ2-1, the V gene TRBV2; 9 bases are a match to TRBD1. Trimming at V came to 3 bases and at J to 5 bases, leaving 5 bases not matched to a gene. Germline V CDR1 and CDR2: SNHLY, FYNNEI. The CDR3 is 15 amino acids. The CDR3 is CASSEGTGRNNEQFF. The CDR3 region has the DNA TGTGCCAGCAGTGAGGGGACAGGGCGCAACAATGAGCAGTTCTTC.

The chain's CDR3 is CASSDPDSSYEQYF. The CDR3 DNA reads as TGTGCCAGCAGTGACCCGGACAGCTCCTACGAGCAGTACTTC. The rearrangement links TRBV9 to TRBJ2-7; D possibly corresponds to TRBD1 (6 bases). The V gene's germline CDR1 is SGDLS and CDR2 YYNGEE. V was pared by 5 bases and J by 0 bases, with 12 bases between. The CDR3 extends over 14 amino acids. Full variable domain (missing parts from reference TRBV9 and TRBJ2-7): DSGVTQTPKHLITATGQRVTLRCSPRSGDLSVYWYQQSLDQGLQFLIQYYNGEERAKGNILERFSAQQFPDLHSELNLSSLELGDSALYFCASSDPDSSYEQYFGPGTRLTVT.

This CDR3 reads CAWRPLQQGPEQFF. DNA of the CDR3: TGTGCCTGGAGGCCACTACAACAGGGCCCCGAGCAGTTCTTC. This rearrangement joins TRBV30 to TRBJ2-1, with D tentatively TRBD1 (6 bases). Trimming took 3 bases from V and 10 from J, leaving 19 bases between them. The CDR3 length is 14 residues. Germline CDR1 reads GTSNPN; CDR2 reads SVGIG (reference sequence).

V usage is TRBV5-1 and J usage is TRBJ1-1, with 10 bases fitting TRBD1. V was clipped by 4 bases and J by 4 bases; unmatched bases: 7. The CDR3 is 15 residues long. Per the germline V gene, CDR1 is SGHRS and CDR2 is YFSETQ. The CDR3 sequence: CASSDRGPQGTEAFF. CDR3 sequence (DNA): TGCGCCAGCAGCGACAGGGGGCCCCAGGGCACTGAAGCTTTCTTT.

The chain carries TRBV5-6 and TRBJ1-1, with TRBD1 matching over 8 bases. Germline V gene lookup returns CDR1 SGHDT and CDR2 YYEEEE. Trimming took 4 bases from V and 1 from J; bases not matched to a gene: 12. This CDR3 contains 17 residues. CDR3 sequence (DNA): TGTGCCAGCAGCCCGAGAGGTCAGGGGGCAGCGAACACTGAAGCTTTCTTT. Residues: CASSPRGQGAANTEAFF.

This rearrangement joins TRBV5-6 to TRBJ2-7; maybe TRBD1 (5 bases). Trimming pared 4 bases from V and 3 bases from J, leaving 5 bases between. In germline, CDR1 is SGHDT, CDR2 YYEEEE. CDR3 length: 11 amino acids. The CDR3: CASSDSYEQYF. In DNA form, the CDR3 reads TGTGCCAGCAGCGACAGCTACGAGCAGTACTTC.

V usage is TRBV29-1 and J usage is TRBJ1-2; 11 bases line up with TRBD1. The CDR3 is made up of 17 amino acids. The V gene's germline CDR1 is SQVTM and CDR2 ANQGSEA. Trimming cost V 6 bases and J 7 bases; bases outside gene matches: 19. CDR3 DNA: TGCAGCGTGGCAGGGACAGGGGGTCACAATGGGGCCTTTGGCTACACCTTC. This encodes CSVAGTGGHNGAFGYTF.

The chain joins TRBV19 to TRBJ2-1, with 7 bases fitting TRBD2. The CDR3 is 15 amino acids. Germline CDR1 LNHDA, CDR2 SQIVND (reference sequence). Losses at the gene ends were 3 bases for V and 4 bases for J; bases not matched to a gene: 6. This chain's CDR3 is CASSMSAGSYNEQFF. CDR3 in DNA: TGTGCCAGTAGTATGTCAGCGGGATCTTACAATGAGCAGTTCTTC.

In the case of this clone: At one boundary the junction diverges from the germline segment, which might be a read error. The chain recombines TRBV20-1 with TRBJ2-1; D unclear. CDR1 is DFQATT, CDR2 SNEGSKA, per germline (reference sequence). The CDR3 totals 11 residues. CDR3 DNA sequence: TGCAGCGCTAGAGTCAACAATGAGCAGTTCTTC. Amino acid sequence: CSARVNNEQFF.

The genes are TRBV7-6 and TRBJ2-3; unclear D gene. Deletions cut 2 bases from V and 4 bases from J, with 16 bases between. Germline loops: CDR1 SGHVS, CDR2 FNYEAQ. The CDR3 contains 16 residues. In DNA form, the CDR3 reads TGTGCCAGCAGCTTATTGGTGGATAAGGGCGCAGATACGCAGTATTTT. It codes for CASSLLVDKGADTQYF.

The CDR3 here is CASSLLYRVNEKLFF. The CDR3 region has the DNA TGTGCCAGCAGTTTACTCTACAGAGTTAATGAAAAACTGTTTTTT. The chain combines TRBV27 with TRBJ1-4; D is ambiguous. Germline lookup yields CDR1 MNHEY and CDR2 SMNVEV (reference sequence). V lost 2 bases and J lost 4, with 11 bases in between. The CDR3 extends over 15 amino acids. The full variable domain, its missing parts supplied by reference TRBV27 and TRBJ1-4, is EAQVTQNPRYLITVTGKKLTVTCSQNMNHEYMSWYRQDPGLGLRQIYYSMNVEVTDKGDVPEGYKVSRKEKRNFPLILESPSPNQTSLYFCASSLLYRVNEKLFFGSGTQLSVL.

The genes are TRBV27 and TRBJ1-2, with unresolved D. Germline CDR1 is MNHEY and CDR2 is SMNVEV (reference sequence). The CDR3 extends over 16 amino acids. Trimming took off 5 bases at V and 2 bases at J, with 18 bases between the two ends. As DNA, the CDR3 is TGTGCCAGCAGTCCCGGCTCAGTCGGGGTGAACTATGGCTACACCTTC. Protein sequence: CASSPGSVGVNYGYTF.

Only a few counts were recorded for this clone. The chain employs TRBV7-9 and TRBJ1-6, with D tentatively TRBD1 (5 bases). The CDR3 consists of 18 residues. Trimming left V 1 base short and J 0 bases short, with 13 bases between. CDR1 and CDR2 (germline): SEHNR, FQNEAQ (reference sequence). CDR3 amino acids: CASSLEGGAYSYNSPLHF. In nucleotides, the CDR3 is TGTGCCAGCAGCTTAGAAGGAGGGGCCTACTCCTATAATTCACCCCTCCACTTT.

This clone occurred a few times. The DNA of the CDR3 is TGTGCCAGCAGCGTTCCGGTGGCTGGCTACACCTTC. Translation gives CASSVPVAGYTF. The V gene is TRBV9, the J gene TRBJ1-2, with D uncertain. Trimming stripped 2 bases from V and 7 bases from J, with 9 bases between. The germline V gene has CDR1 SGDLS and CDR2 YYNGEE. CDR3 length equals 12 residues.

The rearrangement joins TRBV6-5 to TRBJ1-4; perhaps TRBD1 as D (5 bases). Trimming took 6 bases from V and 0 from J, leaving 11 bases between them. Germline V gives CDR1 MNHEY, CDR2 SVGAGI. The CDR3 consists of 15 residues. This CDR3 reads CASSETAATNEKLFF. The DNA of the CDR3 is TGTGCCAGCAGCGAGACAGCCGCAACTAATGAAAAACTGTTTTTT.

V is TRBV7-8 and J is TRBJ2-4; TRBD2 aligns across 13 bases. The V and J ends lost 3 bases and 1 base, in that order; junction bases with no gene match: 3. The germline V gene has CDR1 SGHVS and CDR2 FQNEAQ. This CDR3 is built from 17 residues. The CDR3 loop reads CASSFGLAGVAKNIQYF. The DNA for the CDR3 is TGTGCCAGCAGCTTTGGACTAGCGGGAGTCGCCAAAAACATTCAGTACTTC. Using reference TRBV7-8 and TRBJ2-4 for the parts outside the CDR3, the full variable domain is GAGVSQSPRYKVAKRGQDVALRCDPISGHVSLFWYQQALGQGPEFLTYFQNEAQLDKSGLPSDRFFAERPEGSVSTLKIQRTQQEDSAVYLCASSFGLAGVAKNIQYFGAGTRLSVL.

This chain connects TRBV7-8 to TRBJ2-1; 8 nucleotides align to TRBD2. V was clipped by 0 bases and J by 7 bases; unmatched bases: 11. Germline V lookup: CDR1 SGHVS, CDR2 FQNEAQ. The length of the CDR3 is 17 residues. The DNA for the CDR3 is TGTGCCAGCAGCTTAGCCAGCGGGAGCGATTGGGGGAATGAGCAGTTCTTC. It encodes CASSLASGSDWGNEQFF.

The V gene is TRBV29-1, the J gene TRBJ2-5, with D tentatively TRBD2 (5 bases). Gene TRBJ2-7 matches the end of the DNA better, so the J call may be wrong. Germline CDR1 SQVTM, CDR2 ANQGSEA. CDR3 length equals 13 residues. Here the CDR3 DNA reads TGCAGCGCTGAGCCGGGAACCGGATACGAGCAGTACTTC. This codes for CSAEPGTGYEQYF.

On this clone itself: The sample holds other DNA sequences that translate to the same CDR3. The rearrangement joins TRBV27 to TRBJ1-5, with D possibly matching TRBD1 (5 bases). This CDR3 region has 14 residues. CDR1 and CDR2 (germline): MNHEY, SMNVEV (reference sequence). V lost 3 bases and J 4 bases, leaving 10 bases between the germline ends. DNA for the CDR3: TGTGCCAGCAGTTTGAGGCAGGGTAATCAGCCCCAGCATTTT. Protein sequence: CASSLRQGNQPQHF.

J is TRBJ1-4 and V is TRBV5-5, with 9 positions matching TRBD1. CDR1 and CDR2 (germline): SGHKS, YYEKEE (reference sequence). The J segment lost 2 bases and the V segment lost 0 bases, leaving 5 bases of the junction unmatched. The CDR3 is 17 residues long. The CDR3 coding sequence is TGTGCCAGCAGCTTGGTCGGGACAGGGTACACTAATGAAAAACTGTTTTTT. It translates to CASSLVGTGYTNEKLFF.